This TCR beta chain is from a study of T cell repertoires in cytomegalovirus infection. TCRdb called the reads again in MiXCR, with one record for every CDR3 protein. The sample yields approximately 110,000 distinct CDR3 sequences, around 45% seen once. With respect to this clonotype: Its specificity is not known.

This CDR3 comprises 13 residues. Trimming cost V 3 bases and J 5 bases, with 10 bases left between them. The chain joins TRBV12-3 or TRBV12-4 to TRBJ2-5, with D possibly matching TRBD1 (6 bases). This receptor was identified in a human donor in good health (CMV status not recorded). Some clones in this sample may be carry-over from other donors' samples. The sequencing used CD8+ T cells from cultured PBMCs, collected from culture after CMV antigen stimulation. CDR3 sequence: CASSFRGGETQYF. The CDR3 bases are TGTGCCAGCAGTTTCAGGGGTGGCGAGACCCAGTACTTC.